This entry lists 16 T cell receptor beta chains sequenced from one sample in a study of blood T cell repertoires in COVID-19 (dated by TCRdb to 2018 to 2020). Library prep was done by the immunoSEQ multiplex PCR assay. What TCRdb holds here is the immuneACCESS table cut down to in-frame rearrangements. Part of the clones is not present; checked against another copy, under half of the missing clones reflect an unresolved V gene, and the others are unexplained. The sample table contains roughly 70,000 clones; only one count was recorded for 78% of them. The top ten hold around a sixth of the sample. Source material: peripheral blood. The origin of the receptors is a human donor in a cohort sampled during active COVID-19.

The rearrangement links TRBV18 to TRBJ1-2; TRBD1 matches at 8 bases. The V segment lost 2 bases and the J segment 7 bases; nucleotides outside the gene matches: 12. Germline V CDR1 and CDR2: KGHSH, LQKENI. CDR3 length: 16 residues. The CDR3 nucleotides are TGTGCCAGCTCACCAAGTCCAGGACAGGGTGACGGTGGCTACACCTTC. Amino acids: CASSPSPGQGDGGYTF. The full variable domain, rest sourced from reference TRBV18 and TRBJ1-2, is NAGVMQNPRHLVRRRGQEARLRCSPMKGHSHVYWYRQLPEEGLKFMVYLQKENIIDESGMPKERFSAEFPKEGPSILRIQQVVRGDSAAYFCASSPSPGQGDGGYTFGSGTRLTVV.

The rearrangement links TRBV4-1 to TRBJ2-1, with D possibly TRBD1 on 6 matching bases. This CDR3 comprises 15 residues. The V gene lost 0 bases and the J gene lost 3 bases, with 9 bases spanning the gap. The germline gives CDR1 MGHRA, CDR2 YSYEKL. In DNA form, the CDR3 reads TGCGCCAGCAGCCAAGACCGACAGGTCTACAATGAGCAGTTCTTC. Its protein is CASSQDRQVYNEQFF.

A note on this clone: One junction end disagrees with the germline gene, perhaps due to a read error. CDR3 in DNA: TGTGCCAGCAGTGACTCACAGGGACACAATCAGCCCCAGCATTTT. Encoded protein: CASSDSQGHNQPQHF. The rearrangement links TRBV6-5 to TRBJ1-5; D might be TRBD1 (6 bases). CDR3 size: 15 residues. The germline V gene encodes CDR1 MNHEY and CDR2 SVGAGI.

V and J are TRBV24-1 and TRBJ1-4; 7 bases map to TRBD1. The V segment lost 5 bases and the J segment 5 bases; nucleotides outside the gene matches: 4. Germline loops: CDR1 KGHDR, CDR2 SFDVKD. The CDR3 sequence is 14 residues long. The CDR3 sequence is CATSGDSGNEKLFF. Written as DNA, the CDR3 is TGTGCCACCAGTGGGGACAGTGGGAATGAAAAACTGTTTTTT.

This chain's CDR3 is CASSLAGALNTEAFF. The CDR3 DNA sequence: TGTGCCAGCAGCCTGGCAGGGGCCTTGAACACTGAAGCTTTCTTT. This chain uses TRBV5-5 with TRBJ1-1, with D possibly matching TRBD1 (6 bases). CDR3 length equals 15 residues. Germline values: CDR1 SGHKS, CDR2 YYEKEE (reference sequence). The ends were cut back, 4 bases at V and 0 bases at J, with 13 bases in the middle.

CDR3 in amino acids: CASSLVSVNEQYF. For the CDR3, the DNA is TGTGCCAGCAGCTTGGTCAGCGTCAACGAGCAGTACTTC. The J gene is TRBJ2-7, the V gene TRBV5-4; D gene ambiguous. V lost 0 bases and J 5 bases, leaving 9 bases between the germline ends. The CDR3 covers 13 residues. Germline CDR1 and CDR2: SGHNT and YYREEE (reference sequence).

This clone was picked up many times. This CDR3 is CASSLKASPYNEQFF. CDR3 nucleotide sequence: TGTGCCAGCAGCTTAAAGGCTAGCCCTTACAATGAGCAGTTCTTC. V and J are TRBV7-2 and TRBJ2-1; maybe TRBD2 (5 bases). Trimming stripped 2 bases from V and 4 bases from J, with 12 bases between. The CDR3 is made up of 15 amino acids. The germline gives CDR1 SGHTA, CDR2 FQGNSA.

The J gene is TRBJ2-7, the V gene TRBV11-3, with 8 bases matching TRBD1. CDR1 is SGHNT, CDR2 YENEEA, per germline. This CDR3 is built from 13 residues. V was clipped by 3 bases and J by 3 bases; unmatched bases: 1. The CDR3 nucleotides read TGTGCCAGCAGCTTGGGGACAGGCTACGAGCAGTACTTC. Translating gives CASSLGTGYEQYF.

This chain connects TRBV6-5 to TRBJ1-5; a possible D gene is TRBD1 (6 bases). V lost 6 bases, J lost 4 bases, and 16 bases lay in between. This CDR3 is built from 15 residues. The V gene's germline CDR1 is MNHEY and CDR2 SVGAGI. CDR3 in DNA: TGTGCCAGCAGGCCTGACAGGTTAGGGAATCAGCCCCAGCATTTT. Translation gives CASRPDRLGNQPQHF.

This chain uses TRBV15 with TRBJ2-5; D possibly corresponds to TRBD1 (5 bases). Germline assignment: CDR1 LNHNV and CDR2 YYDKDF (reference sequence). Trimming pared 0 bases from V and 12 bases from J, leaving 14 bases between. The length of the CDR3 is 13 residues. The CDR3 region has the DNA TGTGCCACCAGCAGAGATCCATCGGACACCAAGTACTTC. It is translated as CATSRDPSDTKYF.

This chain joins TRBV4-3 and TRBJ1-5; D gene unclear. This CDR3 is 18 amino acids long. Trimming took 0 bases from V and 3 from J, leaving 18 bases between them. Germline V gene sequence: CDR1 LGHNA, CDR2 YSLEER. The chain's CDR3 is CASSQDLAGGTSNQPQHF. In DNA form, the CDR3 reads TGCGCCAGCAGCCAAGATCTAGCGGGTGGTACTTCCAATCAGCCCCAGCATTTT.

In DNA, the CDR3 is TGTGCCACCAGCAGCGGAGGTTATTCACCCCTCCACTTT. Encoded protein: CATSSGGYSPLHF. The genes are TRBV15 and TRBJ1-6, with unresolved D. This CDR3 is built from 13 residues. CDR1 is LNHNV, CDR2 YYDKDF, per germline (reference sequence). Trimming removed 3 bases at V and 8 bases at J, with 8 bases between.

In DNA form, the CDR3 reads TGTGCCAGTAGTATCGACCGGGACAGGGGTTACGAGCAGTACTTC. As protein: CASSIDRDRGYEQYF. The rearrangement links TRBV19 to TRBJ2-7; the match to TRBD1 covers 10 bases. The CDR3 loop spans 15 amino acids. With 3 bases clipped from V and 4 bases from J, the junction kept 6 bases outside the gene matches. Germline CDR1 reads LNHDA; CDR2 reads SQIVND (reference sequence).

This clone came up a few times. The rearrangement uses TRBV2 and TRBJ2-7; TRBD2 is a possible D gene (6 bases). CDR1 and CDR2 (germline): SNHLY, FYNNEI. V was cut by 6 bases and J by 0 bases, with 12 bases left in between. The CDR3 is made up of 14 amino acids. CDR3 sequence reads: CASRSGTLSYEQYF. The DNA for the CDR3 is TGTGCCAGCAGGTCCGGGACTCTCTCCTACGAGCAGTACTTC.

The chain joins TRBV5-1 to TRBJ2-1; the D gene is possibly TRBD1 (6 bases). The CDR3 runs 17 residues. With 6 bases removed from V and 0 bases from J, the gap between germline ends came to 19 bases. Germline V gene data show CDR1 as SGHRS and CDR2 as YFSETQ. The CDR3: CASIPFSGASSYNEQFF. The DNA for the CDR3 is TGCGCCAGCATACCTTTCTCAGGGGCCAGCTCCTACAATGAGCAGTTCTTC.

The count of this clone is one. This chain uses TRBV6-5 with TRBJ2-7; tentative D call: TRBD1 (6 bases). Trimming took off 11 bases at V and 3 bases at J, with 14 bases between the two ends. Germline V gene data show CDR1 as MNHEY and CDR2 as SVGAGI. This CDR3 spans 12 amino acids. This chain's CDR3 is CASTRDNYEQYF. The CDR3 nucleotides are TGTGCCTCCACCCGGGACAACTACGAGCAGTACTTC.